The T cell receptor (beta chain) described here comes from a study of cytomegalovirus exposure and HLA in healthy donors. A remark on this clone: Its antigen is still unknown.

This CDR3 region has 13 residues. Germline CDR1 and CDR2: GTSNPN and SVGIG (reference sequence). The trim removed 1 base at V and 3 bases at J, leaving 2 bases unmatched. Study results and caveats: Accurate predictions that matched the HLA-A and HLA-B alleles of most subjects were reportedly made from TCR beta sequences.

A multiplex PCR was run with 60 Vbeta primers and 13 Jbeta primers. Assay used: immunoSEQ multiplex PCR; TCRdb lists only in-frame clones, some missing. Of about 98,000 clones listed, roughly 80% are singletons. This sequence was found in a man aged 55 to 69 in good health and CMV-seropositive. The rearrangement joins TRBV30 to TRBJ1-2; 7 positions match TRBD1. The sequenced sample was PBMCs. The CDR3 region has the DNA TGTGCCTGGAGTGGACAGGGTGACTATGGCTACACCTTC. This codes for CAWSGQGDYGYTF.